Listed below are T cell receptor beta chains from one sample, sequenced in a study of technical replicates of blood from several donors. Measured with immunoSEQ multiplex PCR; TCRdb has only the in-frame clones, and not every one. The top ten hold more than 0.3% of the sample, which has 75,000 to 100,000 clones, 95% to 97% seen once. The sample was T cells isolated from PBMCs. These receptor sequences come from a human donor in good health. The CDR3 runs from the conserved cysteine through the conserved F or W. The D gene is left open where the match is weak. A row's size may be missing; if present it is once, few, many or a size class.

CDR3 protein	CDR3 DNA	J gene	clone size	V gene	D gene
CASSPKGIRDRDVRAFF	TGTGCCAGCAGCCCTAAGGGAATCCGGGACAGGGACGTGCGGGCTTTCTTT	TRBJ1-1	-	TRBV7-9	TRBD1
CASISIVGGQGAGGNQPQHF	TGTGCCAGTATTTCTATAGTAGGGGGACAGGGGGCAGGGGGCAATCAGCCCCAGCATTTT	TRBJ1-5	-	TRBV19	TRBD1
CASSFSASSLSSTDTQYF	TGTGCCAGCAGCTTCTCCGCCTCCTCACTTTCTAGCACAGATACGCAGTATTTT	TRBJ2-3	few	TRBV11-2	-
CASSVGGRGGSEQYF	TGTGCCAGCAGCGTAGGCGGGAGAGGAGGGAGCGAGCAGTACTTC	TRBJ2-7	-	TRBV9	TRBD2
CAISGRGSQQETQYF	TGTGCCATCAGCGGCCGCGGGAGTCAACAAGAGACCCAGTACTTC	TRBJ2-5	-	TRBV10-3	TRBD2
CASSYSIGQGKEKLFF	TGTGCCAGCAGTTACTCGATAGGCCAGGGGAAGGAAAAACTGTTTTTT	TRBJ1-4	-	TRBV6-5	-
CASSTGQGGEAFF	TGTGCCAGCAGCACGGGACAGGGAGGGGAAGCTTTCTTT	TRBJ1-1	-	TRBV5-5	TRBD1
CAISRTGEYEQYF	TGTGCCATCAGCAGGACAGGGGAGTACGAGCAGTACTTC	TRBJ2-7	once	TRBV10-3	TRBD1
CASSGDNSYEQYF	TGTGCCAGCAGCGGGGACAACTCCTACGAGCAGTACTTC	TRBJ2-7	-	TRBV7-8	-
CASSPRTSGVTDTQYF	TGTGCCAGCAGCCCACGGACTAGCGGAGTCACAGATACGCAGTATTTT	TRBJ2-3	once	TRBV9	TRBD2
CASSFRETQYF	TGTGCCAGCAGCTTCCGGGAGACCCAGTACTTC	TRBJ2-5	-	TRBV7-2	-
CASSTLDTANYGYTF	TGTGCCAGCTCAACTCTGGACACGGCTAACTATGGCTACACCTTC	TRBJ1-2	-	TRBV18	-
CASSWRTSAYEQYF	TGTGCCAGCTCTTGGCGGACTAGCGCATACGAGCAGTACTTC	TRBJ2-7	-	TRBV18	TRBD2
CASSLARGVEAEAFF	TGCGCCAGCAGCTTGGCACGGGGGGTGGAGGCTGAAGCTTTCTTT	TRBJ1-1	-	TRBV5-1	-
CASSRVFDTQYF	TGTGCCAGCAGCAGGGTCTTCGATACGCAGTATTTT	TRBJ2-3	-	TRBV2	-
CASSVGELAAFSSYNEQFF	TGTGCCAGCAGCGTAGGAGAACTAGCGGCGTTCAGCTCCTACAATGAGCAGTTCTTC	TRBJ2-1	-	TRBV9	TRBD2
CASSPDGETQYF	TGTGCCAGCTCACCAGACGGGGAGACCCAGTACTTC	TRBJ2-5	-	TRBV18	-
CASSKDASGSTDTQYF	TGTGCCAGCAGCAAAGACGCTAGCGGGAGCACAGATACGCAGTATTTT	TRBJ2-3	-	TRBV21-1	-
CASSSLNEQFF	TGCGCCAGCAGCTCCCTAAATGAGCAGTTCTTC	TRBJ2-1	-	TRBV5-1	-
CASSLGVGGTDTQYF	TGTGCCAGCAGCCTGGGAGTCGGAGGCACAGATACGCAGTATTTT	TRBJ2-3	-	TRBV9	-
CASTFQGNEQFF	TGTGCCAGCACCTTTCAGGGGAATGAGCAGTTCTTC	TRBJ2-1	-	TRBV11-3	-
CASSEGITSGGAPYEQYF	TGTGCCAGCAGTGAAGGAATAACCTCTGGCGGCGCACCCTACGAGCAGTACTTC	TRBJ2-7	-	TRBV6-1	-
CASDSRRDTGELFF	TGTGCCAGCGATAGTAGGCGGGACACCGGGGAGCTGTTTTTT	TRBJ2-2	-	TRBV6-5	-